This is a list of T cell receptor beta chains from one sample in a study of cytomegalovirus exposure and HLA in healthy donors. Method: immunoSEQ multiplex PCR; TCRdb's copy keeps in-frame clones and lacks some. The sample has around 300,000 clones, approximately 86% seen once. The sequencing sample was made of PBMCs. The receptors stem from a woman under 30 in good health and CMV-seronegative. CDR3s include the opening cysteine and the closing phenylalanine or tryptophan. Each record gives: J gene, V gene, D gene, clone size, CDR3 DNA, CDR3 protein. A D gene is named only where the DNA matches it firmly. The listing skips clone size in some rows; elsewhere it reads once, few, many or a size class.

j_call: TRBJ2-3
v_call: TRBV19
d_call: .
clone_size: .
cdr3_nt: TGTGCCAGTAGCCTTAATGCGGGGAGCACAGATACGCAGTATTTT
cdr3_aa: CASSLNAGSTDTQYF

j_call: TRBJ2-1
v_call: TRBV10-3
d_call: .
clone_size: .
cdr3_nt: TGTGCCACCCTTGTCGTAGATGAGCAGTTCTTC
cdr3_aa: CATLVVDEQFF

j_call: TRBJ1-2
v_call: TRBV30
d_call: .
clone_size: .
cdr3_nt: TGTGCCTGGGCCCGGGATTGGACAGATTATGGCTACACCTTC
cdr3_aa: CAWARDWTDYGYTF

j_call: TRBJ1-1
v_call: TRBV30
d_call: .
clone_size: .
cdr3_nt: TGTGCCTGGAGTGATCCCGGGACTCTAGGCACTGAAGCTTTCTTT
cdr3_aa: CAWSDPGTLGTEAFF

j_call: TRBJ2-1
v_call: TRBV7-2
d_call: .
clone_size: .
cdr3_nt: TGTGCCAGCATCGGGAGCGCCTACAATGAGCAGTTCTTC
cdr3_aa: CASIGSAYNEQFF

j_call: TRBJ1-6
v_call: TRBV9
d_call: .
clone_size: .
cdr3_nt: TGTGCCAGCAGCCCCAGGGAGGAGAATTCACCCCTCCACTTT
cdr3_aa: CASSPREENSPLHF

j_call: TRBJ1-2
v_call: TRBV5-1
d_call: TRBD1
clone_size: .
cdr3_nt: TGCGCCAGCAGCTTGCAACAGGGGGCCAATGGCTACACCTTC
cdr3_aa: CASSLQQGANGYTF

j_call: TRBJ1-3
v_call: TRBV5-1
d_call: TRBD1
clone_size: .
cdr3_nt: TGCGCCAGCAGCTTGGCGACAGGGGCGGACTCTGGAAACACCATATATTTT
cdr3_aa: CASSLATGADSGNTIYF

j_call: TRBJ2-7
v_call: TRBV11-2
d_call: TRBD2
clone_size: .
cdr3_nt: TGTGCCAGCATCGGGGGGGACTATACCTACGAGCAGTACTTC
cdr3_aa: CASIGGDYTYEQYF

j_call: TRBJ1-2
v_call: TRBV9
d_call: TRBD1
clone_size: .
cdr3_nt: TGTGCCAGCAGGGGGACAGGGAACACTAACTATGGCTACACCTTC
cdr3_aa: CASRGTGNTNYGYTF

j_call: TRBJ2-7
v_call: TRBV5-1
d_call: .
clone_size: .
cdr3_nt: TGCGCCAGCAGATTTGGCGCAAGGACAGGAGGGAGCAACGAGCAGTACTTC
cdr3_aa: CASRFGARTGGSNEQYF

j_call: TRBJ2-7
v_call: TRBV27
d_call: TRBD2
clone_size: .
cdr3_nt: TGTGCCAGCAGGGGGCTCTCCCCTAGCGGGGTCTCCTACGAGCAGTACTTC
cdr3_aa: CASRGLSPSGVSYEQYF

j_call: TRBJ1-5
v_call: TRBV6-6
d_call: TRBD1
clone_size: .
cdr3_nt: TGTGCCAGCAGTGGGACAGGGGAGTATCAGCCCCAGCATTTT
cdr3_aa: CASSGTGEYQPQHF

j_call: TRBJ1-2
v_call: TRBV28
d_call: .
clone_size: .
cdr3_nt: TGTGCCAGCAGTTCCGGGCAGGGGAAGGACTATGGCTACACCTTC
cdr3_aa: CASSSGQGKDYGYTF

j_call: TRBJ2-1
v_call: TRBV27
d_call: .
clone_size: .
cdr3_nt: TGTGCCAGCAGTCCGGGAGCTTACAATGAGCAGTTCTTC
cdr3_aa: CASSPGAYNEQFF

j_call: TRBJ1-5
v_call: TRBV6-5
d_call: .
clone_size: .
cdr3_nt: TGTGCCAGCAGTTACCGGGAGAGCAATCAGCCCCAGCATTTT
cdr3_aa: CASSYRESNQPQHF

j_call: TRBJ2-7
v_call: TRBV6-5
d_call: TRBD1
clone_size: .
cdr3_nt: TGTGCCAGCAGTCGGGACAGGCCTCCCTACGAGCAGTACTTC
cdr3_aa: CASSRDRPPYEQYF

j_call: TRBJ1-1
v_call: TRBV10-3
d_call: .
clone_size: .
cdr3_nt: TGTGCCATCAGTGAGCCAACTTTGGAAGCTTTCTTT
cdr3_aa: CAISEPTLEAFF

j_call: TRBJ2-7
v_call: TRBV7-6
d_call: TRBD2
clone_size: .
cdr3_nt: TGTGCCAGCAGCTCAGCGGGAGGGCAGTACTTC
cdr3_aa: CASSSAGGQYF

j_call: TRBJ1-1
v_call: TRBV30
d_call: TRBD1
clone_size: .
cdr3_nt: TGTGCCTGGAGTGCCTTGGACAGGGGGACTGAAGCTTTCTTT
cdr3_aa: CAWSALDRGTEAFF

j_call: TRBJ1-2
v_call: TRBV27
d_call: .
clone_size: few
cdr3_nt: TGTGCCAGCCTGGATGCGGGGTATGGCTACACCTTC
cdr3_aa: CASLDAGYGYTF

j_call: TRBJ1-1
v_call: TRBV7-9
d_call: .
clone_size: .
cdr3_nt: TGTGCCAGCAGCCTAGCGCACGAGGTTTTCTTT
cdr3_aa: CASSLAHEVFF

j_call: TRBJ2-7
v_call: TRBV4-1
d_call: TRBD1
clone_size: .
cdr3_nt: TGCGCCAGCAGCCAAGAAAGATTTGGGGACAGGGTTTACGAGCAGTACTTC
cdr3_aa: CASSQERFGDRVYEQYF

j_call: TRBJ1-2
v_call: TRBV7-6
d_call: .
clone_size: few
cdr3_nt: TGTGCCAGCAGCAAGTACGTTGGGGGCTCTGGCTACACCTTC
cdr3_aa: CASSKYVGGSGYTF

j_call: TRBJ2-1
v_call: TRBV30
d_call: .
clone_size: .
cdr3_nt: TGTGCCTGGAGTGTACGGGGTGGGAGTTTCGGTGAGCAGTTCTTC
cdr3_aa: CAWSVRGGSFGEQFF

j_call: TRBJ2-7
v_call: TRBV30
d_call: .
clone_size: few
cdr3_nt: TGTGCCTGGACCTCCGCGGGCGAGCAGTACTTC
cdr3_aa: CAWTSAGEQYF

j_call: TRBJ1-5
v_call: TRBV4-1
d_call: TRBD1
clone_size: .
cdr3_nt: TGCGCCAGCAGCCAAGATGAGGGGGCCGGTCAGCCCCAGCATTTT
cdr3_aa: CASSQDEGAGQPQHF

j_call: TRBJ2-7
v_call: TRBV6-5
d_call: TRBD1
clone_size: .
cdr3_nt: TGTGCCACAGGCCGGGACAGGACCTTAGAGCAGTACTTC
cdr3_aa: CATGRDRTLEQYF

j_call: TRBJ1-3
v_call: TRBV6-6
d_call: .
clone_size: .
cdr3_nt: TGTGCCAGCAGTTACTGGGGGGGGACCTCTGGAAACACCATATATTTT
cdr3_aa: CASSYWGGTSGNTIYF

j_call: TRBJ1-1
v_call: TRBV30
d_call: .
clone_size: .
cdr3_nt: TGTGCCTGGAGTCATCCCTTCCGGGAGACTGAAGCTTTCTTT
cdr3_aa: CAWSHPFRETEAFF

j_call: TRBJ2-3
v_call: TRBV5-4
d_call: TRBD2
clone_size: .
cdr3_nt: TGTGCCAGCAGCTTCCGACTAGCGGGGGGCCCAGATACGCAGTATTTT
cdr3_aa: CASSFRLAGGPDTQYF

j_call: TRBJ2-3
v_call: TRBV19
d_call: TRBD2
clone_size: .
cdr3_nt: TGTGCCAGTAATGTTCTCGGGACTAGCGCCCCCGATACGCAGTATTTT
cdr3_aa: CASNVLGTSAPDTQYF

j_call: TRBJ1-2
v_call: TRBV7-2
d_call: .
clone_size: .
cdr3_nt: TGTGCCAGCAGCCCCGGGAGGTCTCCTTTGTATGGCTACACCTTC
cdr3_aa: CASSPGRSPLYGYTF

j_call: TRBJ1-5
v_call: TRBV19
d_call: .
clone_size: .
cdr3_nt: TGTGCCAGCAGTCCCAGGGGTGGGATTAGCAATCAGCCCCAGCATTTT
cdr3_aa: CASSPRGGISNQPQHF

j_call: TRBJ2-1
v_call: TRBV19
d_call: .
clone_size: once
cdr3_nt: TGTGCCAGTAGTTCTGTCAGCGACTACAATGAGCAGTTCTTC
cdr3_aa: CASSSVSDYNEQFF

j_call: TRBJ2-1
v_call: TRBV7-3
d_call: .
clone_size: .
cdr3_nt: TGTGCCAGCAGCTTAACAGGGCGGGATGAGCAGTTCTTC
cdr3_aa: CASSLTGRDEQFF

j_call: TRBJ1-2
v_call: TRBV4-3
d_call: .
clone_size: .
cdr3_nt: TGCGCCAGCAGCCACCCGACAGAGAACTATGGCTACACCTTC
cdr3_aa: CASSHPTENYGYTF

j_call: TRBJ2-1
v_call: TRBV6-1
d_call: .
clone_size: .
cdr3_nt: TGTGCCAGCGGAAAACTAGTCGTAAATGAGCAGTTCTTC
cdr3_aa: CASGKLVVNEQFF

j_call: TRBJ1-2
v_call: TRBV6-6
d_call: .
clone_size: few
cdr3_nt: TGTGCCAGCAGTTACATCCTACCGATCTATGGCTACACCTTC
cdr3_aa: CASSYILPIYGYTF

j_call: TRBJ2-7
v_call: TRBV5-1
d_call: TRBD1
clone_size: .
cdr3_nt: TGCGCCAGCAGAGGACAGGGGGTGGGATCCTACGAGCAGTACTTC
cdr3_aa: CASRGQGVGSYEQYF

j_call: TRBJ2-1
v_call: TRBV5-1
d_call: .
clone_size: .
cdr3_nt: TGCGCCAGCAGCCGACTCGAGGTCGGTTCCTACAATGAGCAGTTCTTC
cdr3_aa: CASSRLEVGSYNEQFF

j_call: TRBJ2-5
v_call: TRBV11-2
d_call: .
clone_size: .
cdr3_nt: TGTGCCAGCAGCAGTAGTACCCAGTACTTC
cdr3_aa: CASSSSTQYF